The 24 T cell receptor beta chains below were found in one sample sequenced in a study of shared T cell receptors in the human thymus. Sequencing was performed with immunoSEQ multiplex PCR; in TCRdb, only in-frame clones are kept and a portion is missing. This sample has some 400,000 clones, with about 95% found just once. The material sequenced was thymocytes. The receptors derive from a human donor.

The chain couples TRBV4-2 to TRBJ2-3; TRBD2 aligns across 12 bases. Germline CDR1 and CDR2: LGHNA and YNFKEQ. Trimming took 3 bases from V and 6 from J; bases not matched to a gene: 4. This CDR3 contains 15 residues. Here the CDR3 reads CASSQASGREDTQYF. As DNA, the CDR3 is TGTGCCAGCAGCCAGGCTAGCGGGAGGGAGGATACGCAGTATTTT.

The CDR3 region has the DNA TGCGCCAGCAGCTTGGGGATAGCGGGAGGGCACTACGAGCAGTACTTC. Translation: CASSLGIAGGHYEQYF. This chain links TRBV5-1 with TRBJ2-7; 11 bases are a match to TRBD2. The CDR3 extends over 16 amino acids. Germline CDR1 and CDR2: SGHRS and YFSETQ. The V segment lost 0 bases and the J segment 3 bases; nucleotides outside the gene matches: 5.

The chain uses TRBV5-1 and TRBJ2-2, with 8 bases fitting TRBD2. The CDR3 extends over 22 amino acids. Germline CDR1 is SGHRS and CDR2 is YFSETQ. With V trimmed by 3 bases and J by 0 bases, 22 bases remained unmatched. CDR3 coding DNA: TGCGCCAGCAGCTCCCTCGGGGGTAGGCAGCGGGGGAACTGGTCGAACACCGGGGAGCTGTTTTTT. This gives the protein CASSSLGGRQRGNWSNTGELFF.

The genes are TRBV5-1 and TRBJ1-1; tentative D call: TRBD1 (5 bases). CDR3 length: 12 residues. V was trimmed by 2 bases and J by 8 bases, leaving 10 bases between them. Germline CDR1 reads SGHRS; CDR2 reads YFSETQ. CDR3 sequence: CASSLRGQEAFF. The CDR3 DNA is TGCGCCAGCAGCTTACGGGGCCAGGAAGCTTTCTTT.

The chain combines TRBV7-9 with TRBJ2-7, with 15 bases aligning to TRBD2. V was clipped by 4 bases and J by 6 bases; unmatched bases: 16. Germline loops: CDR1 SEHNR, CDR2 FQNEAQ (reference sequence). The length of the CDR3 is 19 residues. The CDR3 DNA reads TGTGCCAGCAGCTCTCGACGCGGGACTAGCGGGAGGTCCCTCTCCGAGCAGTACTTC. This gives the protein CASSSRRGTSGRSLSEQYF.

J is TRBJ2-3 and V is TRBV30; D may be TRBD1 or TRBD2 (5 bases each). The CDR3 sequence is 15 residues long. Germline assignment: CDR1 GTSNPN and CDR2 SVGIG (reference sequence). Trimming stripped 0 bases from V and 3 bases from J, with 13 bases between. The CDR3 loop reads CAWSVHTRGTDTQYF. CDR3 bases: TGTGCCTGGAGTGTACATACGAGGGGTACAGATACGCAGTATTTT. The complete variable domain, with remaining parts taken from reference TRBV30 and TRBJ2-3, reads SQTIHQWPATLVQPVGSPLSLECTVEGTSNPNLYWYRQAAGRGLQLLFYSVGIGQISSEVPQNLSASRPQDRQFILSSKKLLLSDSGFYLCAWSVHTRGTDTQYFGPGTRLTVL.

V gene TRBV5-6 combines with J gene TRBJ2-3, with 8 bases lining up with TRBD2. J was trimmed by 5 bases and V by 3 bases; bases with no gene match: 8. The CDR3 covers 15 residues. Germline loops: CDR1 SGHDT, CDR2 YYEEEE. The CDR3 protein is CASSWVAGRGDTQYF. The CDR3 region has the DNA TGTGCCAGCAGCTGGGTAGCGGGGAGGGGAGATACGCAGTATTTT.

This chain uses TRBV7-2 with TRBJ1-4; 9 bases map to TRBD1. Trimming took 6 bases from V and 8 from J; bases not matched to a gene: 4. The CDR3 totals 13 residues. The germline V gene encodes CDR1 SGHTA and CDR2 FQGNSA. CDR3 in DNA: TGTGCCAGCAGGACGACAGGGGGGGAAAAACTGTTTTTT. It is translated as CASRTTGGEKLFF.

This chain connects TRBV27 to TRBJ2-7; D not resolved. CDR1 and CDR2 from the germline V gene are MNHEY and SMNVEV (reference sequence). V lost 1 base, J lost 0 bases, and 16 bases lay in between. The CDR3 consists of 17 residues. The CDR3 protein is CASSLFGSRASSYEQYF. DNA for the CDR3: TGTGCCAGCAGTTTATTCGGCAGCCGAGCTTCCTCCTACGAGCAGTACTTC.

The chain couples TRBV7-3 to TRBJ2-5; 8 positions agree with TRBD2. The ends lost 0 bases at V and 2 bases at J; junction bases unmatched: 2. Germline lookup yields CDR1 SGHTA and CDR2 FQGTGA. This CDR3 contains 15 residues. This chain's CDR3 is CASSLTSGKQETQYF. CDR3 nucleotide sequence: TGTGCCAGCAGCTTAACTAGCGGGAAGCAAGAGACCCAGTACTTC.

V and J are TRBV15 and TRBJ1-2; the D is unclear. Trimming removed 6 bases from V and 5 bases from J, with 10 bases in between. CDR3 length: 12 amino acids. The germline CDR1 and CDR2 sequences are LNHNV and YYDKDF (reference sequence). CDR3 sequence reads: CATRAKLYGYTF. The CDR3 region has the DNA TGTGCCACCAGAGCGAAACTTTATGGCTACACCTTC.

V is TRBV19 and J is TRBJ2-1; D may be TRBD2 (7 bases). The V gene lost 2 bases and the J gene lost 7 bases, with 15 bases spanning the gap. In germline, CDR1 is LNHDA, CDR2 SQIVND (reference sequence). CDR3 size: 15 residues. CDR3: CASSILGGARNEQFF. The DNA of the CDR3 is TGTGCCAGTAGTATACTAGGGGGGGCGCGAAATGAGCAGTTCTTC.

V usage is TRBV28 and J usage is TRBJ2-7; D unresolved. The germline V gene has CDR1 MDHEN and CDR2 SYDVKM. V was cut by 3 bases and J by 6 bases, with 3 bases left in between. This CDR3 has 10 amino acids. The CDR3 region has the DNA TGTGCCAGCAGTTTCCGCGAGCAGTACTTC. Amino acids: CASSFREQYF.

The gene calls are TRBV30 and TRBJ1-5; unclear D gene. The CDR3 extends over 17 amino acids. V dropped 0 bases and J dropped 6 bases, with 21 bases sitting between them. Per germline, CDR1 GTSNPN and CDR2 SVGIG (reference sequence). The CDR3 DNA sequence: TGTGCCTGGAGTGTACACGCGCGGCCCACTTGGTGTCAGCCCCAGCATTTT. It specifies CAWSVHARPTWCQPQHF.

The J gene is TRBJ2-1, the V gene TRBV9, with D uncertain. V lost 2 bases and J lost 4, with 4 bases in between. Germline CDR1 SGDLS, CDR2 YYNGEE. The CDR3 is 12 residues long. The CDR3 is CASSVQYNEQFF. The CDR3 nucleotides read TGTGCCAGCAGCGTTCAATACAATGAGCAGTTCTTC. The full variable domain, rest sourced from reference TRBV9 and TRBJ2-1, is DSGVTQTPKHLITATGQRVTLRCSPRSGDLSVYWYQQSLDQGLQFLIQYYNGEERAKGNILERFSAQQFPDLHSELNLSSLELGDSALYFCASSVQYNEQFFGPGTRLTVL.

A note on this clone: Its ends do not fully match the called genes, so a read error is possible. V gene TRBV7-9 combines with J gene TRBJ2-7; tentatively, D is TRBD2 (6 bases). The CDR3 loop spans 15 amino acids. Germline V gene lookup returns CDR1 SEHNR and CDR2 FQNEAQ (reference sequence). The CDR3 protein is CASSSGSFTSYGQYF. The CDR3 DNA is TGTGCCAGCAGCTCCGGGAGTTTCACCTCATACGGGCAGTACTTC.

The chain joins TRBV18 to TRBJ2-7, with 7 bases that match TRBD2. V dropped 2 bases and J dropped 6; count of bases not matched to a gene: 7. Germline CDR1 KGHSH, CDR2 LQKENI. The CDR3 consists of 14 residues. CDR3 in amino acids: CASSPRSPGGEQYF. The DNA for the CDR3 is TGTGCCAGCTCACCAAGGTCGCCGGGGGGCGAGCAGTACTTC.

The sample holds a few counts of this clone. The rearrangement links TRBV27 to TRBJ2-6; D is unresolved. Trimming shortened V by 3 bases and J by 1 base, and 7 bases separated the two germline ends. The CDR3 has 15 amino acids. The V gene's germline CDR1 is MNHEY and CDR2 SMNVEV (reference sequence). This CDR3 is CASSFAMSGANVLTF. As DNA, the CDR3 is TGTGCCAGCAGTTTTGCGATGTCTGGGGCCAACGTCCTGACTTTC.

The J gene is TRBJ2-7, the V gene TRBV14; TRBD2 matches 9 bases. The CDR3 is 15 amino acids. V shed 1 base and J 4 bases; nucleotides not matched to a gene: 5. Germline V gene data show CDR1 as SGHDN and CDR2 as FVKESK. CDR3 sequence reads: CASSQVASGIYEQYF. In DNA form, the CDR3 reads TGTGCCAGCAGCCAAGTGGCTAGCGGGATATACGAGCAGTACTTC.

Here the CDR3 reads CASSQSGPYEQYF. The CDR3 DNA reads TGTGCCAGCAGCCAGAGCGGACCCTACGAGCAGTACTTC. This chain connects TRBV7-9 to TRBJ2-7; D perhaps matches TRBD2 (5 bases). The CDR3 totals 13 residues. CDR1 is SEHNR and CDR2 is FQNEAQ in the germline V gene (reference sequence). Trimming removed 5 bases from V and 2 bases from J, with 10 bases in between.

The chain uses TRBV7-2 and TRBJ2-3; no clear D gene. This CDR3 has 15 residues. Germline V gene data show CDR1 as SGHTA and CDR2 as FQGNSA. V lost 0 bases and J lost 1, with 8 bases in between. CDR3 sequence reads: CASSLAETRTDTQYF. The DNA for the CDR3 is TGTGCCAGCAGCTTAGCGGAGACACGCACAGATACGCAGTATTTT.

The V and J genes are TRBV30 and TRBJ2-2; D gene unclear. The CDR3 sequence is 15 residues long. Germline V lookup: CDR1 GTSNPN, CDR2 SVGIG (reference sequence). V was clipped by 0 bases and J by 0 bases, with 8 bases between them. The CDR3, as DNA: TGTGCCTGGAGTGTATTTTCCCCGAACACCGGGGAGCTGTTTTTT. It is translated as CAWSVFSPNTGELFF.

The chain carries TRBV5-4 and TRBJ2-3; 15 bases are shared with TRBD2. The CDR3 consists of 20 residues. Germline V CDR1 and CDR2: SGHNT, YYREEE (reference sequence). V gave up 4 bases and J gave up 2 bases; unmatched junction bases: 14. The CDR3 protein is CASSPAPGTSGRSFTDTQYF. The CDR3 DNA reads TGTGCCAGCAGCCCTGCCCCCGGGACTAGCGGGAGGTCGTTCACAGATACGCAGTATTTT. Full variable domain (remainder filled in from reference TRBV5-4 and TRBJ2-3): ETGVTQSPTHLIKTRGQQVTLRCSSQSGHNTVSWYQQALGQGPQFIFQYYREEENGRGNFPPRFSGLQFPNYSSELNVNALELDDSALYLCASSPAPGTSGRSFTDTQYFGPGTRLTVL.

CDR3 loop: CASKEDRYGYTF. CDR3 DNA sequence: TGCGCCAGCAAAGAGGACAGATATGGCTACACCTTC. The V call is TRBV10-1, the J call TRBJ1-2, with D perhaps matching TRBD1 (6 bases). V was clipped by 7 bases and J by 5 bases, with 11 bases between them. CDR1 WNHNN and CDR2 SYGVQD come from the germline V gene (reference sequence). The CDR3 runs 12 residues.